This T cell receptor beta chain was obtained from a study of lymphopenia after photon versus proton radiotherapy. Method: immunoSEQ multiplex PCR; TCRdb's copy keeps in-frame clones and lacks some. The table has tens of thousands of clones, over 75% seen once. The sequenced sample was peripheral blood, obtained from a patient treated with proton-based radiotherapy. The clonotype was recovered from a woman in her 70s with pancreatic cancer.

The CDR3 DNA is TGTGCCAGCAGCCCCCTAGCGGGAGGGAGCACAGATACGCAGTATTTT. Translated: CASSPLAGGSTDTQYF. This chain links TRBV7-2 with TRBJ2-3, with 12 positions matching TRBD2. The CDR3 sequence is 16 residues long. The ends lost 5 bases at V and 0 bases at J; junction bases unmatched: 3. Germline V gives CDR1 SGHTA, CDR2 FQGNSA. The whole variable domain, filled in from reference TRBV7-2 and TRBJ2-3, reads GAGVSQSPSNKVTEKGKDVELRCDPISGHTALYWYRQSLGQGLEFLIYFQGNSAPDKSGLPSDRFSAERTGGSVSTLTIQRTQQEDSAVYLCASSPLAGGSTDTQYFGPGTRLTVL.